The clone carrying this TCR beta chain was detected only a few times. Its target is not known. The CDR3 loop spans 14 amino acids. J was trimmed by 5 bases and V by 8 bases; bases with no gene match: 13. Per germline, CDR1 SQVTM and CDR2 ANQGSEA. Sequencing targeted expressed TCRB transcripts, as all isolated RNA had been reverse transcribed. TCRdb's table, derived via immunoSEQ multiplex PCR, lists solely in-frame clones and lacks some. The table records 250,000 to 350,000 clones, around 10% of them present only once. This record comes from a study of beta chain features in type 1 diabetes. Study results and limitations: Patients' naive, central memory and Treg TCRB repertoires seemed closer to one another than those of healthy donors.

The receptor comes from a woman between 25 and 40 years old in good health. This chain links TRBV29-1 with TRBJ2-5, with TRBD2 matching over 8 bases. Specimen: naive CD4+ T cells from blood. CDR3 amino acids: CSIGSGSTTETQYF. In nucleotides, the CDR3 is TGCAGCATTGGGAGCGGGAGCACCACTGAGACCCAGTACTTC. Based on the CDR3 plus reference TRBV29-1 and TRBJ2-5, the full variable domain is SAVISQKPSRDICQRGTSLTIQCQVDSQVTMMFWYRQQPGQSLTLIATANQGSEATYESGFVIDKFPISRPNLTFSTLTVSNMSPEDSSIYLCSIGSGSTTETQYFGPGTRLLVL.